The 14 T cell receptor beta chains reported below all come from one sample, sequenced in a study of blood T cell repertoires in COVID-19. Repertoires were generated with immunoSEQ multiplex PCR, while TCRdb's copy carries only in-frame clones and drops some. Among 200,000 to 250,000 clones listed, about 85% were seen once. Specimen: PBMCs or T cells enriched from blood (not recorded which). These TCRs come from a woman in her 30s who had recovered from COVID-19.

V is TRBV10-3 and J is TRBJ2-6; the D gene is possibly TRBD2 (6 bases). The germline V gene has CDR1 ENHRY and CDR2 SYGVKD. CDR3 size: 16 residues. V shed 5 bases and J shed 0 bases, with 11 bases lying between them. For the CDR3, the DNA is TGTGCCATCAGTCCGGGACTTACCTCTGGGGCCAACGTCCTGACTTTC. This sequence encodes CAISPGLTSGANVLTF.

The chain recombines TRBV2 with TRBJ1-2; D unclear. The CDR3 has 14 residues. Deletions cut 2 bases from V and 3 bases from J, with 10 bases between. CDR1 is SNHLY, CDR2 FYNNEI, per germline. Written as DNA, the CDR3 is TGTGCCAGCAGTGAACTCCCTACTTACTATGGCTACACCTTC. The encoded protein is CASSELPTYYGYTF. Supplemented by reference TRBV2 and TRBJ1-2, the full variable domain reads EPEVTQTPSHQVTQMGQEVILRCVPISNHLYFYWYRQILGQKVEFLVSFYNNEISEKSEIFDDQFSVERPDGSNFTLKIRSTKLEDSAMYFCASSELPTYYGYTFGSGTRLTVV.

J is TRBJ1-1 and V is TRBV5-1; D unclear. The CDR3 has 14 residues. V gave up 1 base and J gave up 1 base, with 8 bases separating them. The germline V gene encodes CDR1 SGHRS and CDR2 YFSETQ. The CDR3 DNA follows: TGCGCCAGCAGCTTGACATATAAGAACACTGAAGCTTTCTTT. This translates into CASSLTYKNTEAFF. The whole variable domain, remainder taken from reference TRBV5-1 and TRBJ1-1, is KAGVTQTPRYLIKTRGQQVTLSCSPISGHRSVSWYQQTPGQGLQFLFEYFSETQRNKGNFPGRFSGRQFSNSRSEMNVSTLELGDSALYLCASSLTYKNTEAFFGQGTRLTVV.

The CDR3 nucleotides read TGCGCCAGCGCGTGGGAGGCAGGGACCAACGAGCAGTACTTC. This sequence encodes CASAWEAGTNEQYF. The chain uses TRBV5-1 and TRBJ2-7, with D tentatively TRBD2 (6 bases). This CDR3 comprises 14 residues. Trimming removed 7 bases from V and 5 bases from J, with 19 bases in between. Germline assignment: CDR1 SGHRS and CDR2 YFSETQ.

The rearrangement links TRBV9 to TRBJ1-1; no reliable D call. The CDR3 is made up of 15 amino acids. V was shortened by 1 base and J by 2 bases, with 12 bases between the two germline ends. The germline V gene has CDR1 SGDLS and CDR2 YYNGEE. The CDR3 protein is CASSVQPTANTEAFF. The CDR3 DNA follows: TGTGCCAGCAGCGTACAACCTACAGCCAACACTGAAGCTTTCTTT.

CDR3 sequence: CASSQSQTGNTEAFF. CDR3 coding DNA: TGCGCCAGCAGCCAATCCCAAACGGGGAACACTGAAGCTTTCTTT. V gene TRBV4-1 combines with J gene TRBJ1-1; D not resolved. The CDR3 length is 15 residues. In germline, CDR1 is MGHRA, CDR2 YSYEKL. Trimming removed 2 bases at V and 1 base at J, with 11 bases between.

This clone is a singleton in its sample. The rearrangement uses TRBV4-3 and TRBJ1-6, with TRBD1 matching 8 bases. The germline CDR1 and CDR2 sequences are LGHNA and YSLEER. The trim removed 0 bases at V and 10 bases at J, leaving 8 bases unmatched. The CDR3 contains 16 residues. The CDR3 spells CASSQDYPQGDSPLHF. The DNA for the CDR3 is TGCGCCAGCAGCCAAGACTATCCACAGGGGGACTCACCCCTCCACTTT.

The chain couples TRBV9 to TRBJ1-1, with 8 nucleotides matching TRBD1. V was clipped by 4 bases and J by 6 bases; unmatched bases: 11. The CDR3 totals 15 residues. Germline V CDR1 and CDR2: SGDLS, YYNGEE. CDR3: CASSPRPTGAAEAFF. The DNA for the CDR3 is TGTGCCAGCAGCCCCCGGCCGACAGGGGCGGCTGAAGCTTTCTTT. Combining the CDR3 with reference TRBV9 and TRBJ1-1 gives the whole variable domain DSGVTQTPKHLITATGQRVTLRCSPRSGDLSVYWYQQSLDQGLQFLIQYYNGEERAKGNILERFSAQQFPDLHSELNLSSLELGDSALYFCASSPRPTGAAEAFFGQGTRLTVV.

The CDR3 bases are TGTGCCAGCGGATTGGACAGGGGGCAAAATGGCTACACCTTC. The encoded protein is CASGLDRGQNGYTF. The chain couples TRBV6-6 to TRBJ1-2; 11 bases are a match to TRBD1. CDR3 length: 14 residues. Germline CDR1 and CDR2: MNHNY and SVGAGI (reference sequence). Germline trimming cut 8 bases from V and 6 bases from J; bases unmatched to any gene: 8.

V usage is TRBV5-1 and J usage is TRBJ2-5, with 8 bases fitting TRBD2. The CDR3 spans 16 residues. V shed 0 bases and J 7 bases; nucleotides not matched to a gene: 11. Germline assignment: CDR1 SGHRS and CDR2 YFSETQ. In nucleotides, the CDR3 is TGCGCCAGCAGCTTGGCGGGGACTAGGGCCGGGGGGACCCAGTACTTC. Encoded protein: CASSLAGTRAGGTQYF.

V gene TRBV7-9 combines with J gene TRBJ1-5; D possibly corresponds to TRBD1 (6 bases). In germline, CDR1 is SEHNR, CDR2 FQNEAQ (reference sequence). Deletions cut 2 bases from V and 6 bases from J, with 20 bases between. This CDR3 contains 17 residues. CDR3 coding DNA: TGTGCCAGCAGCTTACAACCCCGAGGGGGTTTGGGTCAGCCCCAGCATTTT. Protein: CASSLQPRGGLGQPQHF.

The chain couples TRBV29-1 to TRBJ1-2; TRBD1 matches at 7 bases. The junction had 4 bases not matched to a gene; V was cut back by 6 bases and J by 6 bases. CDR1 SQVTM and CDR2 ANQGSEA come from the germline V gene. This CDR3 comprises 11 residues. CDR3 coding DNA: TGCAGCGTAGTCAGGGGGGATGGCTACACCTTC. Its protein is CSVVRGDGYTF.

This clone is a singleton in its sample. The V call is TRBV4-2, the J call TRBJ1-4, with 7 bases fitting TRBD1. Germline V gives CDR1 LGHNA, CDR2 YNFKEQ. CDR3 length equals 16 residues. Trimming at V came to 0 bases and at J to 0 bases, leaving 1 base not matched to a gene. DNA for the CDR3: TGTGCCAGCAGCCAAGAGCAGGGGGCAACTAATGAAAAACTGTTTTTT. Its translation: CASSQEQGATNEKLFF.

This clone was recorded only once. V gene TRBV6-5 combines with J gene TRBJ2-5, with 10 nucleotides matching TRBD2. The V gene end was trimmed by 6 bases and the J gene end by 3 bases; junction bases not matched to a gene: 7. The CDR3 sequence is 15 residues long. Germline V gene data show CDR1 as MNHEY and CDR2 as SVGAGI. The CDR3 loop is CASSDGLAAKETQYF. DNA of the CDR3: TGTGCCAGCAGCGATGGACTAGCGGCGAAAGAGACCCAGTACTTC.